This TCR beta chain was sequenced in a study of blood T cell repertoires in COVID-19. Study information: Sites across the United States, Italy and Spain contributed samples from acute and convalescent COVID-19. T cells, B-cell-depleted T cells, or PBMCs supplied cDNA or gDNA.

Original processing notes: Cell counts per sample came from amplifying reference gene primers. Generated by immunoSEQ multiplex PCR, the TCRdb table keeps only in-frame clones and is missing some. V and J calls and clone size are copied from that table; D and trimming were computed from the DNA. The sample has about 270,000 clones; over 75% are singletons. The sample holds a few counts of this clone. Germline CDR1 and CDR2: MDHEN and SYDVKM. The trim removed 7 bases at V and 7 bases at J, leaving 13 bases unmatched. The CDR3 is 16 residues long. The chain joins TRBV28 to TRBJ1-6; 7 positions match TRBD1. Sequences were obtained from peripheral blood. The receptor's source is a human donor in a cohort sampled during active COVID-19. The CDR3 DNA follows: TGTGCCAGCACCACTCGCGGGACAGTCAGGAATTCACCCCTCCACTTT. It translates to CASTTRGTVRNSPLHF.